The TCR beta chain under discussion was sequenced for a study of OX40 agonist ivuxolimab in advanced cancers. Study-level results: More expanded clones were found, on average, in CD8+ than in CD4+ T cells.

Clones were read by immunoSEQ multiplex PCR, and TCRdb kept only the in-frame ones, dropping some. The table shows about 150,000 clones, with 94% occurring only once. This CDR3 region has 15 residues. CDR1 MGHDK and CDR2 SYGVNS come from the germline V gene. Trimming took 2 bases from V and 6 from J; bases not matched to a gene: 5. A word on this clone: What it binds is unknown.

The receptor's source is an adult with an advanced solid tumor such as melanoma, head and neck, liver or kidney cancer. The gene calls are TRBV25-1 and TRBJ1-4, with TRBD1 identical over 8 bases. The source material was CD4+ or CD8+ T cells sorted from blood, sampled in a trial of the OX40 agonist ivuxolimab. The CDR3 loop is CASSEPGGRDEKLFF. The CDR3 nucleotides are TGTGCCAGCAGTGAACCAGGGGGCAGGGATGAAAAACTGTTTTTT.